The clone carrying this T cell receptor (beta chain) has at least ten counts. Amplified TCR beta CDR3 regions derived from RNA transcripts. The study used the HTBI primer set for a first-round RT-PCR of the TCR CDR3. TCRdb fed the multiplex PCR reads into MiXCR, producing one record per CDR3 protein. The sample includes some 250,000 distinct CDR3 sequences, roughly 15% of them seen just once. This record belongs to a study of T cells in Graves' hyperthyroidism and ophthalmopathy. This CDR3 is built from 14 residues. The germline CDR1 and CDR2 sequences are SNHLY and FYNNEI. The ends were cut back, 4 bases at V and 4 bases at J, with 11 bases in the middle.

Sequenced input: blood. The chain links TRBV2 to TRBJ1-5; possibly TRBD1 for D (5 bases). This TCR was recovered from a woman in her forties or fifties with Graves' hyperthyroidism that later progressed to Graves' ophthalmopathy. CDR3 sequence reads: CASSVWSGNQPQHF. CDR3 nucleotides: TGTGCCAGCAGTGTTTGGTCAGGGAATCAGCCCCAGCATTTT.